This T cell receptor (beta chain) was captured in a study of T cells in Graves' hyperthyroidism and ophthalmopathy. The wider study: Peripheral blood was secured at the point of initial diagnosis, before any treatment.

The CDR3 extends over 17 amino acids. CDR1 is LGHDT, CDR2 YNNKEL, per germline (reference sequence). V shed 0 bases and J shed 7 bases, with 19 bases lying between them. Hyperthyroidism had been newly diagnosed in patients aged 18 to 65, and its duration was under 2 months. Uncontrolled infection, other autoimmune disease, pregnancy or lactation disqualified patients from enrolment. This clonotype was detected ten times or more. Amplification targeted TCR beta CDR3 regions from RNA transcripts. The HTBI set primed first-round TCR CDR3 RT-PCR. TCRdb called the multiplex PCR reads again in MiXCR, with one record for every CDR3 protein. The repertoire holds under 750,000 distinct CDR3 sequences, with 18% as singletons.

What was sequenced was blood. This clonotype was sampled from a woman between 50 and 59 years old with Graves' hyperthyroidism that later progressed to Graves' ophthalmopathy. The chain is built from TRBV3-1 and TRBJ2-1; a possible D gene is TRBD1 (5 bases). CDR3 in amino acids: CASSQDPIARPGNEQFF. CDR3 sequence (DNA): TGTGCCAGCAGCCAAGATCCGATTGCCCGACCAGGGAATGAGCAGTTCTTC.